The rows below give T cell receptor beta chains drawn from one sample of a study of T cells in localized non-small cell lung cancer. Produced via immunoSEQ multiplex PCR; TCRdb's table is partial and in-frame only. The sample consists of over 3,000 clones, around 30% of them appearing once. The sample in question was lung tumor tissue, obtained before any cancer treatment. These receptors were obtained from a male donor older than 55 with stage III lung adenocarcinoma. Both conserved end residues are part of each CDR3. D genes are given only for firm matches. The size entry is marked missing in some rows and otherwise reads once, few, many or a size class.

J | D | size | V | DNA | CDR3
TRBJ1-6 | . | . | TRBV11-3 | TGTGCCAGCAGCTTGGAGATTGGGGGCGCGATGGTATCACCCCTCCACTTT | CASSLEIGGAMVSPLHF
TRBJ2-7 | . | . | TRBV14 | TGTGCCAGCAGCCAAGATTGGGGGGGCCCCTACGAGCAGTACTTC | CASSQDWGGPYEQYF
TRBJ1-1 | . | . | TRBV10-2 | TGCGCCAGCTTTGGTCCCGGGGGAACTGAAGCTTTCTTT | CASFGPGGTEAFF
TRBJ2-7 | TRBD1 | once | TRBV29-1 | TGCAGCGTTCTTTTCCCGGCCAGACAGGGTTCCGGTGAGCAGTACTTC | CSVLFPARQGSGEQYF
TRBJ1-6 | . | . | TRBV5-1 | TGCGCCAGCACTCCGGCGGGGGCTAATAATTCACCCCTCCACTTT | CASTPAGANNSPLHF
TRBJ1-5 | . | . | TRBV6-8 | TGTGCCAGCGGGCGTCGCAATCAGCCCCAGCATTTT | CASGRRNQPQHF
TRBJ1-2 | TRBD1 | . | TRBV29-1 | TGCAGCGCCCCCAAGAGTCGGACAGGGAGTGGCTACACCTTC | CSAPKSRTGSGYTF
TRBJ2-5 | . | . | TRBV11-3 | TGTGCCAGCAGCTTACCGGACAGCTCGTGGTACCAAGAGACCCAGTACTTC | CASSLPDSSWYQETQYF
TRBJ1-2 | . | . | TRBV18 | TGTGCCAGCTCACCCTCAGGGGATTCTAACTATGGCTACACCTTC | CASSPSGDSNYGYTF
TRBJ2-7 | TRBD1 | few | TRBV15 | TGTGCCACCAGCAGAGGTGGGACAGGGGCCTACGAGCAGTACTTC | CATSRGGTGAYEQYF
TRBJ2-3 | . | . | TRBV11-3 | TGTGCCAGCAGCCCGAACTTGGGACGCAGCACAGATACGCAGTATTTT | CASSPNLGRSTDTQYF
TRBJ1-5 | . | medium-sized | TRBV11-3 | TGTGCCAGCAGCCCGGTCCGGGGTTACAATCAGCCCCAGCATTTT | CASSPVRGYNQPQHF
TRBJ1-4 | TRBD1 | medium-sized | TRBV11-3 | TGTGCCAGCAGCTTAAGTCCAGGGGGTGCAACTAATGAAAAACTGTTTTTT | CASSLSPGGATNEKLFF
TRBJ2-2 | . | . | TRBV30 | TGTGCCTGGAGTGTAGGGGCCCCCGGCGGGGAGCTGTTTTTT | CAWSVGAPGGELFF
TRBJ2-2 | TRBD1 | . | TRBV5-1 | TGCGCCAGCAGCTCTACGACAGGGGGAATAACCGGGGAGCTGTTTTTT | CASSSTTGGITGELFF
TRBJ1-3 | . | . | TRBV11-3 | TGTGCCAGCAGCTTAGTGGCAGGGAGCGGAAACACCATATATTTT | CASSLVAGSGNTIYF
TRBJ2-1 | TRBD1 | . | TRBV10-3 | TGTGCCAGCGCCCGCGACAGGGGCTCCTACAATGAGCAGTTCTTC | CASARDRGSYNEQFF
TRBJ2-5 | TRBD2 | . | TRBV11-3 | TGTGCCAGCAGCTTAGGCTTCAGCGGGGCAGAGACCCAGTACTTC | CASSLGFSGAETQYF
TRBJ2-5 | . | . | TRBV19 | TGTGCCAGTAGTGTGCAGACCCGGCAAGAGACCCAGTACTTC | CASSVQTRQETQYF
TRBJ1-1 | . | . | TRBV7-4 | TGTGCCAGCAGCTTAGCTGCGGTTGCTGAAGCTTTCTTT | CASSLAAVAEAFF
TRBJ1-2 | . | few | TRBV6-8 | TGTGCCAGCAGCCCCACGGCAGGCCCCTATGGCTACACCTTC | CASSPTAGPYGYTF
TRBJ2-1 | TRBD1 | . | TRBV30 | TGTGCCTGGGGACAGGGGGAAGATGAGCAGTTCTTC | CAWGQGEDEQFF
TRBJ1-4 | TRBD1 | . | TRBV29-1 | TGCAGCGTTCTATCGGAGGGGGCTGAAAAACTGTTTTTT | CSVLSEGAEKLFF
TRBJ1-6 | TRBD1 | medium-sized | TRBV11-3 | TGTGCCAGCAGCTCCCATGAGGACAGGGGAGTAGGGTCACCCCTCCACTTT | CASSSHEDRGVGSPLHF
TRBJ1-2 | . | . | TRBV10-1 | TGCGCCAGCAGTGAGGCGTTGAACGTACCGCCCCATGGCTACACCTTC | CASSEALNVPPHGYTF
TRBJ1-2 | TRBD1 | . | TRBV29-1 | TGCAGCGTTGATGACAGGGGTGAATGGGGCTACACCTTC | CSVDDRGEWGYTF
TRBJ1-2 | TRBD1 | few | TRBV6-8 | TGTGCCAGCGGACAGGGGGCTAACTATGGCTACACCTTC | CASGQGANYGYTF
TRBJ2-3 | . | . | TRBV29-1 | TGCAGCGAACGGGACTCAGGCACAGATACGCAGTATTTT | CSERDSGTDTQYF
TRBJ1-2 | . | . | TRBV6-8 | TGTGCCCTCCAAGGCGGAAGTAGAGGCTACACCTTC | CALQGGSRGYTF
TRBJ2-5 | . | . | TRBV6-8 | TGTGCCAGCAGTGGCTGTCCCTTAGCGTGGGGGGAGGTCTTGGCCCAGTACTTC | CASSGCPLAWGEVLAQYF
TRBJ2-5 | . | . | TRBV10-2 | TGCGCCAGCAGTGAAGGGCTGGGGCAAGAGACCCAGTACTTC | CASSEGLGQETQYF
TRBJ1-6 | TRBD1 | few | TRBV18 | TGTGCCAGCTCACTGGGACAGGAGGATTCACCCCTCCACTTT | CASSLGQEDSPLHF
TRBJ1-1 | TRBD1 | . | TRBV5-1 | TGCGCCACCTTGGCCCGGGACAGGGGGCAATTCTCTGAAGCTTTCTTT | CATLARDRGQFSEAFF
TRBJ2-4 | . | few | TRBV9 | TGTGCCAGCAACGGCTTAGCCAAAAACATTCAGTACTTC | CASNGLAKNIQYF
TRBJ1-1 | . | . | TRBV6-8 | TGTGCCATCAGTGGTCAGGGAGTGAACACTGAAGCTTTCTTT | CAISGQGVNTEAFF
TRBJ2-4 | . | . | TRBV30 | TGTGCCTGGAGTGACTGGGGCCTAGCCAAAAACATTCAGTACTTC | CAWSDWGLAKNIQYF
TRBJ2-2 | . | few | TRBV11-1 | TGTGCCAGCAGCACGAGGGGAGGCGGGGACACCGGGGAGCTGTTTTTT | CASSTRGGGDTGELFF